The following is a T cell receptor (beta chain) sequence with its context. Its antigen is unidentified. This sample is part of a study of T cells in Graves' hyperthyroidism and ophthalmopathy. Study summary: The initial diagnosis was the point when peripheral blood was collected, ahead of any treatment. Study-wide results and limits: Blood also showed most of the thyroid clonotypes that were expanded above 0.001.

Amplified regions were TCR beta CDR3 sequences from RNA transcripts. TCR CDR3 underwent first-round RT-PCR with the HTBI primer set. TCRdb re-called the multiplex PCR reads through MiXCR, storing one row per CDR3 protein. The sample lists around 350,000 distinct CDR3 sequences; about 15% were seen once. Newly diagnosed hyperthyroidism patients aged 18 to 65 years had disease lasting under 2 months. Trimming shortened V by 1 base and J by 2 bases, and 12 bases separated the two germline ends. CDR1 DFQATT and CDR2 SNEGSKA come from the germline V gene (reference sequence). This CDR3 is built from 14 residues.

The sequence was obtained from a woman aged 18-30 years with Graves' hyperthyroidism that later progressed to Graves' ophthalmopathy. Sequenced sample: blood. This chain links TRBV20-1 with TRBJ2-7, with a tentative D call TRBD2 (6 bases). This CDR3 reads CSARVKERAYEQYF. CDR3 nucleotide sequence: TGCAGTGCTAGAGTTAAAGAGCGGGCCTACGAGCAGTACTTC.